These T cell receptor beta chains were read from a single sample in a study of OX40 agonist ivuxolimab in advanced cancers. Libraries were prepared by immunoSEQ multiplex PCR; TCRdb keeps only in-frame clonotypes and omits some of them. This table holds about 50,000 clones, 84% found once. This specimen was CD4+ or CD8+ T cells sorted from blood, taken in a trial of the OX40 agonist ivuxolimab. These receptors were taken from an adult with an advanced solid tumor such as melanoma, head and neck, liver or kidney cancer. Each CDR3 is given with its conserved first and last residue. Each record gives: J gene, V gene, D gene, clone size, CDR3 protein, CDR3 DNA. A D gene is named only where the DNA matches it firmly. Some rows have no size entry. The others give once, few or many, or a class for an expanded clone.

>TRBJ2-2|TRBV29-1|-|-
CSAGSDTGELFF
TGCAGCGCAGGTTCGGACACCGGGGAGCTGTTTTTT
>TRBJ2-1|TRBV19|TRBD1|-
CASSPRTGFKDEQFF
TGTGCCAGTAGTCCACGGACAGGGTTCAAGGATGAGCAGTTCTTC
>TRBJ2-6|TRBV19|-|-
CASSPIMVAGANVLTF
TGTGCCAGTAGTCCCATCATGGTGGCTGGGGCCAACGTCCTGACTTTC
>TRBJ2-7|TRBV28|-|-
CASSRSIPYEQYF
TGTGCCAGCAGTCGATCGATTCCATACGAGCAGTACTTC
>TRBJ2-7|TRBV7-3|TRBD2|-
CASSLNGGRGSSYEQYF
TGTGCCAGCAGCTTAAATGGTGGACGCGGGAGCTCCTACGAGCAGTACTTC
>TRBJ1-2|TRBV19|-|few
CASKQTDASTYGYTF
TGTGCCAGTAAACAGACGGACGCATCAACCTATGGCTACACCTTC
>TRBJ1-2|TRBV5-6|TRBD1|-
CASSLGQGGYGYTF
TGTGCCAGCAGCCTAGGACAGGGTGGGTATGGCTACACCTTC
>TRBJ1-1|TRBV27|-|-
CASSLRGSEAFF
TGTGCCAGCAGTTTGCGGGGTTCTGAAGCTTTCTTT
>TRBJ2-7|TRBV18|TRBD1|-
CASTPGQGDYEQYF
TGTGCCAGCACACCGGGACAGGGAGACTACGAGCAGTACTTC
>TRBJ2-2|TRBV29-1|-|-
CSEKQGRSGELFF
TGCAGCGAGAAGCAGGGGCGATCCGGGGAGCTGTTTTTT
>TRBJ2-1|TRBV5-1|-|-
CASSLAAQAQFF
TGCGCCAGCAGCTTGGCGGCCCAAGCGCAGTTCTTC
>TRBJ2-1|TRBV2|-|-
CASSAPGQSYNEQFF
TGTGCCAGCAGTGCCCCAGGACAGTCTTACAATGAGCAGTTCTTC
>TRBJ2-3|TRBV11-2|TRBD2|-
CASSQTGGGDTQYF
TGTGCCAGCAGCCAAACGGGAGGAGGAGATACGCAGTATTTT
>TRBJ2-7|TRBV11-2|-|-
CASSDPGGESSYEQYF
TGTGCCAGCAGCGATCCAGGAGGGGAGAGCTCCTACGAGCAGTACTTC
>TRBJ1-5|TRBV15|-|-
CATSQNSNQPQHF
TGTGCCACCAGCCAAAATAGCAATCAGCCCCAGCATTTT